The entry below describes one TCR beta chain. This CDR3 contains 15 residues. Trimming cost V 2 bases and J 2 bases, with 12 bases left between them. Per germline, CDR1 LGHDT and CDR2 YNNKEL (reference sequence). Allocation to cohorts depended on clinical history reported by the participants. Source study methods: Cell counts per sample came from amplifying reference gene primers. TCRdb's table, derived via immunoSEQ multiplex PCR, lists solely in-frame clones and lacks some. V and J calls and clone size are as listed in that table; D and trimming were resolved from the DNA. Of fewer than 400,000 clones listed, 90% are singletons. This sample stems from a study of blood T cell repertoires in COVID-19.

The sequenced sample was PBMCs or T cells enriched from blood (not recorded which). This receptor was taken from a woman in her thirties who had been exposed to COVID-19. This chain uses TRBV3-1 (or the pseudogene TRBV3-2) with TRBJ1-2; maybe TRBD1 (5 bases). The CDR3 region is CASSQLGLVNYGYTF. The CDR3 nucleotides read TGTGCCAGCAGCCAATTGGGGCTCGTAAACTATGGCTACACCTTC.